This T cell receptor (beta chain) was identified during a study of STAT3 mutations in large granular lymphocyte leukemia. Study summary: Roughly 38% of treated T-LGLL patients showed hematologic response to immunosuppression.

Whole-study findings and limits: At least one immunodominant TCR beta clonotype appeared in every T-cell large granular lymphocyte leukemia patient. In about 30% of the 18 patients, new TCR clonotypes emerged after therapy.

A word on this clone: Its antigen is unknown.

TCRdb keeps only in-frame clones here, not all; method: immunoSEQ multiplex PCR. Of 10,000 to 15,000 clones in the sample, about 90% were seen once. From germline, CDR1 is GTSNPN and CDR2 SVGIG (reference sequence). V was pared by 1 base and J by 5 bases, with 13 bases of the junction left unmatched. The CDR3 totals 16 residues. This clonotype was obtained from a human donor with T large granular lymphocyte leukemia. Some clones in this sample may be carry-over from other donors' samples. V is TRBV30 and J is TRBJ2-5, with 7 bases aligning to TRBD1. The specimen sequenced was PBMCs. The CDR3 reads CAWSGRLQGIGETQYF. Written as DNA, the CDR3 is TGTGCCTGGAGTGGACGATTACAGGGGATTGGGGAGACCCAGTACTTC.